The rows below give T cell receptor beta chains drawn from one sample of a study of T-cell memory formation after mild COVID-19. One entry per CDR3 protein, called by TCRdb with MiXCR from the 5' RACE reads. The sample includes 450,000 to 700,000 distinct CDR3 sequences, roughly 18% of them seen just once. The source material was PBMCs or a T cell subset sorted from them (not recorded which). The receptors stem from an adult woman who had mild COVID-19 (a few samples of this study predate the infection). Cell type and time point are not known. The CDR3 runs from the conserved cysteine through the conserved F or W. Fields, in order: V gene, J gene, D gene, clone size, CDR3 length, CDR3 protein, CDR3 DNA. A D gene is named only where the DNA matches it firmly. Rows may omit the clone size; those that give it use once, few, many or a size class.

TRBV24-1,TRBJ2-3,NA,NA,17,CATSDRDRPVFSDTQYF,TGTGCCACCAGTGATCGGGACCGACCCGTTTTTTCAGATACGCAGTATTTT
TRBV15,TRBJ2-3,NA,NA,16,CATSRDFAGSTDTQYF,TGTGCCACCAGCAGAGATTTCGCGGGGAGCACAGATACGCAGTATTTT
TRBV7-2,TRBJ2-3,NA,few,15,CASSPNRYSTDTQYF,TGTGCCAGCAGCCCAAACCGGTATAGCACAGATACGCAGTATTTT
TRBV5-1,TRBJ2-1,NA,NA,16,CASSFTGPSSYNEQFF,TGCGCCAGCAGCTTCACAGGTCCTAGCTCCTACAATGAGCAGTTCTTC
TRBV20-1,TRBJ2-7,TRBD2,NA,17,CSARDDLSSGRFYEQYF,TGCAGTGCTAGAGATGATCTCTCGAGCGGGAGGTTCTACGAGCAGTACTTC
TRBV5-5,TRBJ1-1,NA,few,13,CASSLSMFSEAFF,TGTGCCAGCAGCTTGAGTATGTTTTCTGAAGCTTTCTTT
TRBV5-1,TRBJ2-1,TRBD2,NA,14,CASSLASGVGEQFF,TGCGCCAGCAGCTTGGCTAGCGGGGTCGGTGAGCAGTTCTTC
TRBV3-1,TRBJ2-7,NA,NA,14,CSSSPGPDAYEQYF,TGTTCCAGCAGCCCCGGGCCGGACGCCTACGAGCAGTACTTC
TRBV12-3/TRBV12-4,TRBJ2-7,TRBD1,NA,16,CASSSDDRGRSYEQYF,TGTGCCAGCAGTTCCGATGACAGGGGTAGGTCCTACGAGCAGTACTTC
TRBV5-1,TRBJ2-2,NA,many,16,CASSLSVGANTGELFF,TGCGCCAGCAGCTTGTCCGTCGGGGCGAACACCGGGGAGCTGTTTTTT
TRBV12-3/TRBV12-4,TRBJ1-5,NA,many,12,CASSWGNQPQHF,TGTGCCAGCAGTTGGGGCAATCAGCCCCAGCATTTT
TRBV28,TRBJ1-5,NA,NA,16,CASSFQSGSRGQPQHF,TGTGCCAGCAGTTTCCAGTCAGGGAGTCGTGGGCAGCCCCAGCATTTT
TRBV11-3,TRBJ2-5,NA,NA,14,CASSGENGVETQYF,TGTGCCAGCAGCGGGGAGAACGGGGTCGAGACCCAGTACTTC
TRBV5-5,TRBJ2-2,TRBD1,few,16,CASSLTRDRNTGELFF,TGTGCCAGCAGCTTGACCCGGGACAGGAACACCGGGGAGCTGTTTTTT
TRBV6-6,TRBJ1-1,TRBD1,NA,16,CASSYGTGAGDTEAFF,TGTGCCAGCAGTTACGGGACAGGGGCAGGGGACACTGAAGCTTTCTTT
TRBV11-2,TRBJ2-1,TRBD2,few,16,CASSSADGRGANEQFF,TGTGCCAGCAGCTCGGCGGATGGGCGGGGGGCCAATGAGCAGTTCTTC
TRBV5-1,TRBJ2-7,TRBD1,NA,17,CASSLGPTGGKSYEQYF,TGCGCCAGCAGCTTGGGGCCTACAGGGGGGAAGAGCTACGAGCAGTACTTC
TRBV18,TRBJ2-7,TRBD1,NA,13,CASSPTGFNEQYF,TGTGCCAGCTCACCGACAGGGTTCAACGAGCAGTACTTC
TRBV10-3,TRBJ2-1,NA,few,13,CAISEGTSVEQFF,TGTGCCATCAGTGAGGGTACCTCGGTGGAGCAGTTCTTC
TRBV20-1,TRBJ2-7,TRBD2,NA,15,CSAIPGLAGAYEQYF,TGCAGTGCGATCCCGGGACTAGCGGGGGCATACGAGCAGTACTTC
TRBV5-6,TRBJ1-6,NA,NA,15,CASSSKGRGNSPLHF,TGTGCCAGCAGCTCGAAAGGGCGAGGGAATTCACCCCTCCACTTT
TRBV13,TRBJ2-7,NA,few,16,CASSPVGGEFSYEQYF,TGTGCCAGCAGCCCCGTAGGGGGAGAGTTCTCCTACGAGCAGTACTTC
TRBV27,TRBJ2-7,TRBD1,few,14,CASRQQGASYEQYF,TGTGCCAGCCGCCAACAGGGGGCCTCCTACGAGCAGTACTTC
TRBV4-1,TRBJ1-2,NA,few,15,CASSQEGGEVNGYTF,TGCGCCAGCAGCCAAGAGGGGGGCGAAGTGAATGGCTACACCTTC
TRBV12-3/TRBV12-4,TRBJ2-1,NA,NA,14,CATFDGITGNEQFF,TGTGCGACCTTCGACGGGATCACGGGGAATGAGCAGTTCTTC
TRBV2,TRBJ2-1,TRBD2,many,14,CASSRTSGYNEQFF,TGTGCCAGCAGTCGGACTAGCGGCTACAATGAGCAGTTCTTC
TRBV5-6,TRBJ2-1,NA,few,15,CASRVGPSLGNEQFF,TGTGCCAGCAGGGTGGGACCGAGCCTCGGCAATGAGCAGTTCTTC
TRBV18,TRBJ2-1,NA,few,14,CASSPSSLDNEQFF,TGTGCCAGCTCACCATCTAGTCTCGACAATGAGCAGTTCTTC
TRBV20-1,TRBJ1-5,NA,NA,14,CSARDLESNQPQHF,TGCAGTGCTAGAGATTTGGAATCCAATCAGCCCCAGCATTTT
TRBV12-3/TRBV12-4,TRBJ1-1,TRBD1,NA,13,CALSDRPETEAFF,TGTGCCCTTTCGGACAGGCCCGAAACTGAAGCTTTCTTT
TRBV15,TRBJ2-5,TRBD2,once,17,CATSRDTSGRFQETQYF,TGTGCCACCAGCAGAGATACAAGCGGGAGATTCCAAGAGACCCAGTACTTC
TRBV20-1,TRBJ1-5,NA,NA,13,CSAPHRDGQPQHF,TGCAGTGCTCCTCACCGGGACGGTCAGCCCCAGCATTTT
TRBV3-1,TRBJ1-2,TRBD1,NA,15,CASSQGAQGPYGYTF,TGTGCCAGCAGCCAAGGCGCACAGGGGCCCTATGGCTACACCTTC
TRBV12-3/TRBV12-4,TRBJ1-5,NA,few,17,CASSPPFGRSRAQPQHF,TGTGCCAGCAGCCCACCTTTTGGACGGTCACGGGCTCAGCCCCAGCATTTT
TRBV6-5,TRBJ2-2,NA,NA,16,CASSPIEKTNTGELFF,TGTGCCAGCAGCCCGATCGAGAAGACGAACACCGGGGAGCTGTTTTTT
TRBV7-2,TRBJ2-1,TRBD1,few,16,CASSPPGQAVGNEQFF,TGTGCCAGCAGCCCCCCCGGACAGGCGGTGGGCAATGAGCAGTTCTTC
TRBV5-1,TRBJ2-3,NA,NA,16,CASSLKEPLSPDTQYF,TGCGCCAGCAGCTTAAAAGAACCCCTAAGCCCGGATACGCAGTATTTT
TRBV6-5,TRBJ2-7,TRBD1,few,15,CASSWGDRTTYEQYF,TGTGCCAGCAGTTGGGGGGACAGGACTACTTACGAGCAGTACTTC
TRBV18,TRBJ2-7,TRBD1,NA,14,CASSPPGTGGEQYF,TGTGCCAGCTCACCACCGGGGACAGGGGGCGAGCAGTACTTC
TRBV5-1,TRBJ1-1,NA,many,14,CASSVGRMNTEAFF,TGCGCCAGCAGCGTGGGACGGATGAACACTGAAGCTTTCTTT
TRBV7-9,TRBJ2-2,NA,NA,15,CASSLGGASTGELFF,TGTGCCAGCAGCTTGGGGGGCGCGAGCACCGGGGAGCTGTTTTTT
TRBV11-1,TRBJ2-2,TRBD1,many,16,CASSPRTGGNTGELFF,TGTGCCAGCAGCCCTCGGACAGGGGGCAACACCGGGGAGCTGTTTTTT
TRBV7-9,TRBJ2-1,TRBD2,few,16,CASSKGTSGSYNEQFF,TGTGCCAGCAGCAAAGGGACTAGCGGGAGCTACAATGAGCAGTTCTTC
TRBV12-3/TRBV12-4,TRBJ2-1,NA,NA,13,CASSPAADNEQFF,TGTGCCAGCAGTCCCGCGGCGGACAATGAGCAGTTCTTC
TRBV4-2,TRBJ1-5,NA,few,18,CASSQDTGNRGCNQPQHF,TGTGCCAGCAGCCAAGATACGGGGAACCGCGGGTGCAATCAGCCCCAGCATTTT
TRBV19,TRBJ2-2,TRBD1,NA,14,CASSMTGGPGELFF,TGTGCCAGTAGTATGACAGGGGGCCCCGGGGAGCTGTTTTTT
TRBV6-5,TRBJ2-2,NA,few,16,CASSFGSRRAAGELFF,TGTGCCAGCAGTTTTGGGTCCCGCCGGGCCGCCGGGGAGCTGTTTTTT
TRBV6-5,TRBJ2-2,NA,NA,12,CASKKRTGELFF,TGTGCCAGCAAGAAGAGGACCGGGGAGCTGTTTTTT
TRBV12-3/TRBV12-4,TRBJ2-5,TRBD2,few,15,CASSGGLAGRETQYF,TGTGCCAGCAGTGGGGGACTAGCGGGTCGAGAGACCCAGTACTTC
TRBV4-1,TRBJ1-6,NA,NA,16,CASSQDLGQWNSPLHF,TGCGCCAGCAGCCAAGATCTAGGACAGTGGAATTCACCCCTCCACTTT
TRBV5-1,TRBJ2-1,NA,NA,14,CASSLDGLYNEQFF,TGCGCCAGCAGCTTGGATGGTTTATACAATGAGCAGTTCTTC
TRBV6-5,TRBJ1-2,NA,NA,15,CASSPFGAPIGGYTF,TGTGCCAGCTCTCCGTTTGGGGCACCGATCGGGGGCTACACCTTC
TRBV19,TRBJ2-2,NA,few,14,CASRGRGNTGELFF,TGTGCCAGTAGAGGGCGGGGGAACACCGGGGAGCTGTTTTTT
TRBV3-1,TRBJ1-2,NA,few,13,CASSQAGDYGYTF,TGTGCCAGCAGCCAAGCGGGGGACTATGGCTACACCTTC